This TCR beta chain was recorded in a study of tumor-infiltrating lymphocytes in oesophageal squamous cell carcinoma. Ten or more counts support this clonotype. CDR3 size: 17 residues. CDR1 is SGHAT and CDR2 is FQNNGV in the germline V gene. Trimming cost V 3 bases and J 4 bases; bases outside gene matches: 10. A single record per CDR3 protein comes from TCRdb applying MiXCR to the PCR reads. The data contain 18,000 or so distinct CDR3 sequences, about 40% of them singletons. The rearrangement joins TRBV11-2 to TRBJ2-7; TRBD2 aligns across 12 bases. This clonotype was sampled from a female donor with esophageal squamous cell carcinoma. The sample comprised normal esophageal tissue next to the tumor. As DNA, the CDR3 is TGTGCCAGCAGCTTCACGAGGCAGACTAGCGGGAGTTACGAGCAGTACTTC. Translation: CASSFTRQTSGSYEQYF.